This T cell receptor (beta chain) was recovered during a study of T cells in Graves' hyperthyroidism and ophthalmopathy. General observations from the study: The model identified upcoming ophthalmopathy a median roughly 6.5 months ahead of onset. Peripheral blood also featured most of the thyroid clonotypes expanded above 0.001. Ophthalmopathy was told apart from stable hyperthyroidism by a 13 V-J model.

As for this clonotype: Its target is not known.

Fresh 10 ml peripheral blood yielded PBMCs. Looked up from germline, CDR1 is SGHTA and CDR2 is FQGTGA. Trimming shortened V by 5 bases and J by 6 bases, and 14 bases separated the two germline ends. The CDR3 has 13 residues. Amplification targeted TCR beta CDR3 regions from RNA transcripts. A first-round RT-PCR of the TCR CDR3 used the HTBI primer set. TCRdb independently ran MiXCR on the multiplex PCR reads; one entry per CDR3 protein. The sample holds fewer than 550,000 distinct CDR3 sequences, about 24% seen once. The V gene is TRBV7-3, the J gene TRBJ2-7; D gene ambiguous. The sequenced material came from blood. This receptor was obtained from a woman in her 30s with Graves' ophthalmopathy. The CDR3 is CASSPTVGFEQYF. In DNA form, the CDR3 reads TGTGCCAGCAGCCCGACTGTGGGGTTCGAGCAGTACTTC.